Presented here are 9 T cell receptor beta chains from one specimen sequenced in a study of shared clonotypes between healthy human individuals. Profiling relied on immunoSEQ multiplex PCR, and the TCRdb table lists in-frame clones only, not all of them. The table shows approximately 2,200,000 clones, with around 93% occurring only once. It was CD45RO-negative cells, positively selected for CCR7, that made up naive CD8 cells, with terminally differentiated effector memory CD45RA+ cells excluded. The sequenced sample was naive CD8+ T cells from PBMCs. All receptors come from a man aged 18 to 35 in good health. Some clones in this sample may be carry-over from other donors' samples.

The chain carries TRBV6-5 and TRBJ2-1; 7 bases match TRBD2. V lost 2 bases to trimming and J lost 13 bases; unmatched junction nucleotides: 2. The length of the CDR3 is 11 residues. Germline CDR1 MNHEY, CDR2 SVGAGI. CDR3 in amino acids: CASSYRDYQFF. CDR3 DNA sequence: TGTGCCAGCAGTTACCGGGACTACCAGTTCTTC.

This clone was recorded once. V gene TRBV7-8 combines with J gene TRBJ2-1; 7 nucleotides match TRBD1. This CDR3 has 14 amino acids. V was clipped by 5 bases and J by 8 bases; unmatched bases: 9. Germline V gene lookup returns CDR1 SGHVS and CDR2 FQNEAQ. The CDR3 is CASSPRQGRDEQFF. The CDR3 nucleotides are TGTGCCAGCAGCCCCCGACAGGGTCGGGATGAGCAGTTCTTC.

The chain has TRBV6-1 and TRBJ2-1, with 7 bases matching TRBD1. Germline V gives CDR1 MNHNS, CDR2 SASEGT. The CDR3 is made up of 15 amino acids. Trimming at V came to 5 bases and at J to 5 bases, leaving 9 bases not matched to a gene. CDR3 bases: TGTGCCAGCAGTAATTTCGGGACAGCCAACAATGAGCAGTTCTTC. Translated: CASSNFGTANNEQFF.

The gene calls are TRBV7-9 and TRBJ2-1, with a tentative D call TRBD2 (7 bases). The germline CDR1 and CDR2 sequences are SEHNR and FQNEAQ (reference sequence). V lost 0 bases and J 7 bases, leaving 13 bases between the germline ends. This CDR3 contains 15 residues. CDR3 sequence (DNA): TGTGCCAGCAGCTTAGCGGCGGGGGCTCGGAATGAGCAGTTCTTC. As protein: CASSLAAGARNEQFF.

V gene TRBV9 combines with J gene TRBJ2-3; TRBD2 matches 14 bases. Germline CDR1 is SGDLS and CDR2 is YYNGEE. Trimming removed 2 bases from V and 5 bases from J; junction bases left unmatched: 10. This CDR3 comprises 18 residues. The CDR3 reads CASSVTGTSGRGGDTQYF. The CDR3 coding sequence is TGTGCCAGCAGCGTCACCGGGACTAGCGGGAGAGGCGGAGATACGCAGTATTTT.

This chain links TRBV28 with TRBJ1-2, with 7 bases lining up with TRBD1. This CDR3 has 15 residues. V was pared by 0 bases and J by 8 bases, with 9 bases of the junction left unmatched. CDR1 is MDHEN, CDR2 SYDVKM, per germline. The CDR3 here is CASSLWNDRVGGYTF. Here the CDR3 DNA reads TGTGCCAGCAGTTTATGGAACGACAGGGTCGGAGGCTACACCTTC.

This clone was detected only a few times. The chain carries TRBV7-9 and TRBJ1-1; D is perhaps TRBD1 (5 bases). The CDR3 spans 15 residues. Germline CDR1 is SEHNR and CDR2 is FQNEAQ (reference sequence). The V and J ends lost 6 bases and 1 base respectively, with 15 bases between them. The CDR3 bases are TGTGCCAGCAGTCCGAAACAGGTATGGAACACTGAAGCTTTCTTT. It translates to CASSPKQVWNTEAFF.

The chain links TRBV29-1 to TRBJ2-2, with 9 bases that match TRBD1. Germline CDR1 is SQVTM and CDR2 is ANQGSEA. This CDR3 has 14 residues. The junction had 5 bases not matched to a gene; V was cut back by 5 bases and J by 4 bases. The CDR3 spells CSVWGQGVTGELFF. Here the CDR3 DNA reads TGCAGCGTTTGGGGACAGGGTGTCACCGGGGAGCTGTTTTTT.

The CDR3, as DNA: TGTGCCAGCAGTTCGCTTACCGGGACAGGGGTTTCTAACTATGGCTACACCTTC. It is translated as CASSSLTGTGVSNYGYTF. The J gene is TRBJ1-2, the V gene TRBV27, with 10 bases matching TRBD1. The CDR3 loop spans 18 amino acids. Per the germline V gene, CDR1 is MNHEY and CDR2 is SMNVEV (reference sequence). V lost 4 bases to trimming and J lost 0 bases; unmatched junction nucleotides: 11.